A single sample is the source of the 6 T cell receptor beta chains below, sequenced in a study of graft-versus-host responses after intestinal transplantation. Some clones are missing from TCRdb's copy, which holds only in-frame ones; the method was immunoSEQ multiplex PCR. The sample has about 29,000 clones; 70% to 90% are singletons. The specimen comprised PBMCs, sampled around 480 days after intestinal transplantation. All receptors derive from a human patient who received an intestinal transplant, so some T cells may come from the graft donor.

The rearrangement links TRBV2 to TRBJ1-3; a possible D gene is TRBD1 (6 bases). The CDR3 extends over 15 amino acids. V was pared by 4 bases and J by 0 bases, with 10 bases between. The V gene's germline CDR1 is SNHLY and CDR2 FYNNEI. The CDR3 sequence: CASSVDRLSGNTIYF. In DNA, the CDR3 is TGTGCCAGCAGTGTGGACAGACTCTCTGGAAACACCATATATTTT.

J is TRBJ1-1 and V is TRBV6-1; possibly TRBD1 for D (6 bases). V lost 0 bases to trimming and J lost 7 bases, with 15 bases between them. The CDR3 totals 15 residues. Germline V gene sequence: CDR1 MNHNS, CDR2 SASEGT. CDR3 region: CASSEAPDRAYEAFF. The CDR3 DNA sequence: TGTGCCAGCAGTGAAGCCCCGGACAGAGCTTATGAAGCTTTCTTT.

The genes are TRBV6-6 and TRBJ2-7; weak D call: TRBD1 (6 bases). Germline values: CDR1 MNHNY, CDR2 SVGAGI (reference sequence). Trimming removed 6 bases from V and 4 bases from J, with 13 bases in between. The CDR3 contains 13 residues. DNA for the CDR3: TGTGCCAGCAGGGACAGTCTTAGTTACGAGCAGTACTTC. Amino acid sequence: CASRDSLSYEQYF.

The chain carries TRBV9 and TRBJ2-1; either TRBD1 or TRBD2 may supply D (6 bases each). The CDR3 covers 15 residues. The V and J ends lost 4 bases and 1 base respectively, with 12 bases between them. Looked up from germline, CDR1 is SGDLS and CDR2 is YYNGEE. CDR3 loop: CASSTGGGSYNEQFF. The CDR3, as DNA: TGTGCCAGCAGCACAGGAGGGGGGTCCTACAATGAGCAGTTCTTC.

The gene calls are TRBV5-1 and TRBJ2-7; D might be TRBD1 (5 bases). This CDR3 contains 12 residues. V gave up 1 base and J gave up 6 bases, with 8 bases separating them. CDR1 is SGHRS and CDR2 is YFSETQ in the germline V gene. The CDR3 region is CASSLFQGEQYF. CDR3 DNA: TGCGCCAGCAGCTTGTTCCAGGGCGAGCAGTACTTC.

The J gene is TRBJ2-3, the V gene TRBV5-5; 8 bases agree with TRBD2. Germline V gives CDR1 SGHKS, CDR2 YYEKEE (reference sequence). The CDR3 is 16 residues long. Unmatched junction bases numbered 14, after V lost 6 bases and J lost 5 bases. Written as DNA, the CDR3 is TGTGCCAGCAACATGGGACTAGGCGGGTTGGAAGATACGCAGTATTTT. Protein: CASNMGLGGLEDTQYF. Filled out from reference TRBV5-5 and TRBJ2-3, the complete variable domain reads DAGVTQSPTHLIKTRGQQVTLRCSPISGHKSVSWYQQVLGQGPQFIFQYYEKEERGRGNFPDRFSARQFPNYSSELNVNALLLGDSALYLCASNMGLGGLEDTQYFGPGTRLTVL.